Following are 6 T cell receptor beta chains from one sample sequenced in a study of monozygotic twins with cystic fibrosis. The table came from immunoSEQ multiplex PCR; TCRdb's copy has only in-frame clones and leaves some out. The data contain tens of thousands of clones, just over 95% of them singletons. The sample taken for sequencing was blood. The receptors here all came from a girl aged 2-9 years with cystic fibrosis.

CDR3 sequence (DNA): TGTGCCTGGAGTACCACAAGGGCGGCGAACACTGAAGCTTTCTTT. Its protein is CAWSTTRAANTEAFF. V is TRBV30 and J is TRBJ1-1; D gene unclear. V was pared by 2 bases and J by 1 base, with 14 bases between. This CDR3 is 15 amino acids long. The germline gives CDR1 GTSNPN, CDR2 SVGIG (reference sequence). The variable domain in full, completed from reference TRBV30 and TRBJ1-1, reads SQTIHQWPATLVQPVGSPLSLECTVEGTSNPNLYWYRQAAGRGLQLLFYSVGIGQISSEVPQNLSASRPQDRQFILSSKKLLLSDSGFYLCAWSTTRAANTEAFFGQGTRLTVV.

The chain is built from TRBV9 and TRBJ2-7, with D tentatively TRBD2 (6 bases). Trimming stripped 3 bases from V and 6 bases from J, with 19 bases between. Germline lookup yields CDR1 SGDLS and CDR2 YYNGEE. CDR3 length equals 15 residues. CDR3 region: CASSARTSPLGEQYF. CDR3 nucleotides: TGTGCCAGCAGCGCAAGAACTAGCCCACTTGGCGAGCAGTACTTC.

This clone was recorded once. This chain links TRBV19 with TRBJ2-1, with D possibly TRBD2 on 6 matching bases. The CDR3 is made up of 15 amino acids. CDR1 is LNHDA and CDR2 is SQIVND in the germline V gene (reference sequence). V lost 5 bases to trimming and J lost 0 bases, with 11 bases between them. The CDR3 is CASSSLADSYNEQFF. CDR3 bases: TGTGCCAGTAGTTCTTTAGCGGACTCCTACAATGAGCAGTTCTTC.

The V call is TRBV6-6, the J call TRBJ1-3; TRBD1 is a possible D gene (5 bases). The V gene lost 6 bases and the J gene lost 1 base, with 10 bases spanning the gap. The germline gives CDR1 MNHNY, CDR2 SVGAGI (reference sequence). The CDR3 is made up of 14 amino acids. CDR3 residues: CASRRGGSGNTIYF. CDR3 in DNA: TGTGCCAGCAGGCGCGGGGGATCTGGAAACACCATATATTTT.

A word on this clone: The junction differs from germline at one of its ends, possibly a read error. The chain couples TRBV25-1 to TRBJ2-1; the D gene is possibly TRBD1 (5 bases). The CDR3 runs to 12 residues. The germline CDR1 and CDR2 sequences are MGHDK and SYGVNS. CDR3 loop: CATGSSNNEQFF. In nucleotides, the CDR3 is TGTGCCACAGGGTCCTCCAACAATGAGCAGTTCTTC.

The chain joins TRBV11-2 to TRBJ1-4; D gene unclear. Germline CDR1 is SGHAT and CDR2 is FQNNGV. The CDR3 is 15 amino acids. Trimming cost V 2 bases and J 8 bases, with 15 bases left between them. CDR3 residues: CASSLRYIGGEKLFF. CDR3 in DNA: TGTGCCAGCAGCTTACGGTACATCGGAGGGGAAAAACTGTTTTTT.